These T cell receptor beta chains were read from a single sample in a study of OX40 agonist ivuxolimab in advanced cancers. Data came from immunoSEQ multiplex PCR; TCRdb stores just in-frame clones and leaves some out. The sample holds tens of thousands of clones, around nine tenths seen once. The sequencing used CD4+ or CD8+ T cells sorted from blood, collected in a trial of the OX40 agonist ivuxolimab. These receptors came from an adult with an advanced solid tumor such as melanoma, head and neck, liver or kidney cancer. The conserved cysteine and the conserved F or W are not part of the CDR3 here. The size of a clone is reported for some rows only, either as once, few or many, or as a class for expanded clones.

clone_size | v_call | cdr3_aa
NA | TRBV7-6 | ASSLSPPREYNSYNEQF
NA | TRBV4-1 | ASSPQGGNMNEAF
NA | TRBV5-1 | ASSDGGSNEQF
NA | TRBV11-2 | ASSFFSSSGNTIY
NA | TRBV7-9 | ASGSTGANYGYT
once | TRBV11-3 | ASSRRGETQY
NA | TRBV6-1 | ASSEEYRAATNEKLF
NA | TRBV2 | ASKATPIDETQY
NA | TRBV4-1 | ASSQVVGFGSTEAF
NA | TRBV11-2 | ASSLLSGSSGNTIY
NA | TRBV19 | ASSMGGRQPQH
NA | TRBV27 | ASSLLRGGQPQH
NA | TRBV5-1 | ASSKLPDHGYT
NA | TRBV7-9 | ASSLAGEGNGELF
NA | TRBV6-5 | ASSRYRDVGNTIY
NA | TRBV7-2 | ASAGSTDTQY
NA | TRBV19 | ASSIDDRVNTEAF
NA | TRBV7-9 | ASSLAGLQETQY
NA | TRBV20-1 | SGTREREQY
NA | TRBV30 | AWSVLLNEQF
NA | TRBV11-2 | ASSLAGTVGEQY
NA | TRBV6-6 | ASSYLGLTSYEQY
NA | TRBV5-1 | ASSFGTNYGYT